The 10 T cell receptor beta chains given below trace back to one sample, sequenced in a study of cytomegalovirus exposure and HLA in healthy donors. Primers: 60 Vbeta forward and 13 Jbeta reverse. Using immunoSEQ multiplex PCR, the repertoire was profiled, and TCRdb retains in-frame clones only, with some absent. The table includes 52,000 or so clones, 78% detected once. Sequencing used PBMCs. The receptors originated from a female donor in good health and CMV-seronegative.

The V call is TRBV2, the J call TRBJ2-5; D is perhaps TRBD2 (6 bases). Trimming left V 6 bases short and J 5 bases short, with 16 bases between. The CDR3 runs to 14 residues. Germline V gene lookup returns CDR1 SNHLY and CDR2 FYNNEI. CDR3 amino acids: CASSLSGGSETQYF. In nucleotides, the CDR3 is TGTGCCAGCAGCCTGAGTGGGGGGTCGGAGACCCAGTACTTC.

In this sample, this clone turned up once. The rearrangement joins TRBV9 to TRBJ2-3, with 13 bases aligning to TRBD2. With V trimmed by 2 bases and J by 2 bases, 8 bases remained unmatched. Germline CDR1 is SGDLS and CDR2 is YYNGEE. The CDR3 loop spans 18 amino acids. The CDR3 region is CASSVRTSGGASTDTQYF. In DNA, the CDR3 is TGTGCCAGCAGCGTCCGGACTAGCGGGGGCGCCTCCACAGATACGCAGTATTTT.

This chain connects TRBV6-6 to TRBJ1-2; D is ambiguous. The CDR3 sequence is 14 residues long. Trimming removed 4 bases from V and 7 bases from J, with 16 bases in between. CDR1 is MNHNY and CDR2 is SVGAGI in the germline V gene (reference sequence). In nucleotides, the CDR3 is TGTGCCAGCAGTTCCGCCTTGGGCTCTGCTGGCTACACCTTC. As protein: CASSSALGSAGYTF.

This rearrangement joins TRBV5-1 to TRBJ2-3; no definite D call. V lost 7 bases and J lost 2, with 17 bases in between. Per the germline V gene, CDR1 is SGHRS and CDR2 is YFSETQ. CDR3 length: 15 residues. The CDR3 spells CASVPGDLSTDTQYF. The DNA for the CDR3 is TGCGCCAGCGTGCCAGGCGATCTCTCCACAGATACGCAGTATTTT.

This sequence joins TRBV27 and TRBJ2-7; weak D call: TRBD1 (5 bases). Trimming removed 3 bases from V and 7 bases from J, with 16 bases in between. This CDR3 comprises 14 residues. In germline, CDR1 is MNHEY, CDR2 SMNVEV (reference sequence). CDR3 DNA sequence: TGTGCCAGCAGTTTCCGGCGGTCAGGGTATGAGCAGTACTTC. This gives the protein CASSFRRSGYEQYF.

The CDR3 reads CASSLIRGGYNEQFF. CDR3 coding DNA: TGTGCCAGCAGCTTAATACGGGGGGGCTACAATGAGCAGTTCTTC. The chain recombines TRBV7-9 with TRBJ2-1; 8 bases match TRBD2. The CDR3 is made up of 15 amino acids. J lost 3 bases, V lost 2 bases, and 3 bases had no gene match. CDR1 and CDR2 (germline): SEHNR, FQNEAQ (reference sequence).

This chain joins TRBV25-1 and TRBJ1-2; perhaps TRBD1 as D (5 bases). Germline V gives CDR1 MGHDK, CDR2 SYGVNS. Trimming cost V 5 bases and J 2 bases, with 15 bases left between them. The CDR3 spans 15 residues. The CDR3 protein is CASSPVRGANYGYTF. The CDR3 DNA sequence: TGTGCCAGCAGTCCAGTTAGGGGCGCGAACTATGGCTACACCTTC.

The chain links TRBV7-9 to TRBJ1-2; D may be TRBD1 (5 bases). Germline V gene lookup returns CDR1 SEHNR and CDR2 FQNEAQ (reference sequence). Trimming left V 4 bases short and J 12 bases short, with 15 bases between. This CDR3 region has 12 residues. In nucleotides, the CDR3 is TGTGCCAGCAGCTCACGACAGAGACCCAACACCTTC. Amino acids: CASSSRQRPNTF.

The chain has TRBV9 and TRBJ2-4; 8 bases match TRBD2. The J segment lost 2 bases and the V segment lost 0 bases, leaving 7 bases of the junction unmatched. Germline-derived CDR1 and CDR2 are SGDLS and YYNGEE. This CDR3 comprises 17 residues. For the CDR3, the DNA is TGTGCCAGCAGCGTAGGGGGCGGGGGGTTGTCCAAAAACATTCAGTACTTC. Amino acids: CASSVGGGGLSKNIQYF.

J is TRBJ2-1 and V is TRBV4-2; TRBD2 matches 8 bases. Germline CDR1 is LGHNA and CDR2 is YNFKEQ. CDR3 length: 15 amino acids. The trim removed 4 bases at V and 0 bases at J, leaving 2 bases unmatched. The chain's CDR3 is CASSPGTSSYNEQFF. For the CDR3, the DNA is TGTGCCAGCAGCCCCGGGACTAGCTCCTACAATGAGCAGTTCTTC.